Sequencing of this T cell receptor beta chain was carried out in a study of cytomegalovirus exposure and HLA in healthy donors. Overall study: The use of the same platform for the roughly 110 validation repertoires and the roughly 700 first-cohort repertoires was reported by a later analysis.

V lost 4 bases to trimming and J lost 12 bases, with 16 bases between them. The germline V gene has CDR1 SEHNR and CDR2 FQNEAQ (reference sequence). The CDR3 length is 13 residues. Clones were sequenced by immunoSEQ multiplex PCR, and TCRdb holds only the in-frame ones, with some missing. The data contain about 150,000 clones, about 86% of them singletons. Sequencing input: PBMCs. This chain links TRBV7-9 with TRBJ2-1; no clear D. The origin of this receptor is a human donor in good health. The CDR3 region is CASSSQSDLVQFF. DNA of the CDR3: TGTGCCAGCAGCTCTCAAAGTGACTTGGTGCAGTTCTTC.